This T cell receptor beta chain is drawn from a study of PD-1 blockade in mismatch repair-deficient tumors. For the study at large: Enrolled about 2013-2016, patients had progressing, pretreated mismatch repair-deficient cancers of around twelve types.

PCR or immunohistochemistry showed mismatch repair deficiency in every enrolled patient. This CDR3 has 17 amino acids. Germline V gene data show CDR1 as SGHVS and CDR2 as FNYEAQ. V was shortened by 5 bases and J by 1 base, with 20 bases between the two germline ends. The table came from immunoSEQ multiplex PCR; TCRdb's copy has only in-frame clones and leaves some out. The table shows approximately 37,000 clones, with about 88% occurring only once. This specimen consisted of peripheral blood, obtained 75 to 85 weeks after starting pembrolizumab. The clonotype comes from an adult with mismatch repair-deficient cancer. The rearrangement joins TRBV7-6 to TRBJ2-5; D unclear. This CDR3 is CASSPSLGLDIQETQYF. DNA of the CDR3: TGTGCCAGCAGCCCCAGTCTTGGGCTAGACATCCAAGAGACCCAGTACTTC.